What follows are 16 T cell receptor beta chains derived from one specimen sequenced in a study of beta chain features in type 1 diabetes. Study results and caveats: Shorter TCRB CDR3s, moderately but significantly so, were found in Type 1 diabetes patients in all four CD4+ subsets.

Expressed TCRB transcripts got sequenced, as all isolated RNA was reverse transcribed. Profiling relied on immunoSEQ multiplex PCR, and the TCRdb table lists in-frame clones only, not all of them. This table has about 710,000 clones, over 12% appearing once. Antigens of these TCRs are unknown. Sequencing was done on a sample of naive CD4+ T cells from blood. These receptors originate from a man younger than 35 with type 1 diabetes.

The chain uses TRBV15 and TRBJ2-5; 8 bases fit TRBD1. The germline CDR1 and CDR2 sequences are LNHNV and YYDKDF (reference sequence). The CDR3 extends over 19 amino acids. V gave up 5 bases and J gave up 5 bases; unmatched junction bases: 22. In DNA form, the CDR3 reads TGTGCCACCAGCGCCCGAGCGTGGACAGGGTCCCGCTATCGGGAGACCCAGTACTTC. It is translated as CATSARAWTGSRYRETQYF. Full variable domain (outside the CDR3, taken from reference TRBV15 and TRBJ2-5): DAMVIQNPRYQVTQFGKPVTLSCSQTLNHNVMYWYQQKSSQAPKLLFHYYDKDFNNEADTPDNFQSRRPNTSFCFLDIRSPGLGDTAMYLCATSARAWTGSRYRETQYFGPGTRLLVL.

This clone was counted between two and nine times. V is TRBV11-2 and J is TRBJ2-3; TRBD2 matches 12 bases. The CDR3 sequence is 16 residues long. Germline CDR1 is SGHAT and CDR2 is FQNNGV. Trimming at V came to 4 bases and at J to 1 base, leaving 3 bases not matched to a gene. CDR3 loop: CASSSRLAGGTDTQYF. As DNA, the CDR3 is TGTGCCAGCAGCTCGCGACTAGCGGGGGGCACAGATACGCAGTATTTT.

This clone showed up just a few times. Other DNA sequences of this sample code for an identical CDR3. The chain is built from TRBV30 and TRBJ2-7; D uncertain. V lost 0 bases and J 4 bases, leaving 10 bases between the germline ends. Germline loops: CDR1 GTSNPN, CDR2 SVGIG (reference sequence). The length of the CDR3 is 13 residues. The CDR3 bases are TGTGCCTGGAGTGTACTGGGGTCGTACGAGCAGTACTTC. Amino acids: CAWSVLGSYEQYF.

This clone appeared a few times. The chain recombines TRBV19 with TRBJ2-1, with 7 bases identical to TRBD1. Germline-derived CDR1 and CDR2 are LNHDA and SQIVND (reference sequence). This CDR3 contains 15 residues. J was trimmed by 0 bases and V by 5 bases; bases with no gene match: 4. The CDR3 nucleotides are TGTGCCAGTAGTGTACAGGGGAGCTCCTACAATGAGCAGTTCTTC. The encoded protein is CASSVQGSSYNEQFF.

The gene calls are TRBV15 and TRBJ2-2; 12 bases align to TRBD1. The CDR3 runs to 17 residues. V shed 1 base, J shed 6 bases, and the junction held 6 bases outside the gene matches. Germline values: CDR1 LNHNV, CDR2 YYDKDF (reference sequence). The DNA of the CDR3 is TGTGCCACCAGCAGAGTTTGGGACAGGGGGCGCCCCGGGGAGCTGTTTTTT. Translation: CATSRVWDRGRPGELFF.

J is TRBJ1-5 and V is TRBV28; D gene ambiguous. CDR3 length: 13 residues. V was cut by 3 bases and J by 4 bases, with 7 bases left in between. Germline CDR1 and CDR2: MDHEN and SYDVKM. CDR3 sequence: CASSLDGNQPQHF. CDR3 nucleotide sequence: TGTGCCAGCAGTTTGGATGGGAATCAGCCCCAGCATTTT.

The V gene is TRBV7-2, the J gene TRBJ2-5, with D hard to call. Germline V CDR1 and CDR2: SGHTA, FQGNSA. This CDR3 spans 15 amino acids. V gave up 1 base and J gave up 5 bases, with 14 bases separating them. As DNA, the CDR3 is TGTGCCAGCAGCTTAGGCGTGAGAGGAAGGGAGACCCAGTACTTC. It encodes CASSLGVRGRETQYF.

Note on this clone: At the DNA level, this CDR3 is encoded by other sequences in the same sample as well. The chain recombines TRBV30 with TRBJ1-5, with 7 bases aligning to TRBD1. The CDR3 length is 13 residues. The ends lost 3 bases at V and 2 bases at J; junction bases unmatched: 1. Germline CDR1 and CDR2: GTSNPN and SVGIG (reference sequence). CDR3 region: CAWSGTGNQPQHF. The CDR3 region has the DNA TGTGCCTGGAGCGGGACAGGCAATCAGCCCCAGCATTTT.

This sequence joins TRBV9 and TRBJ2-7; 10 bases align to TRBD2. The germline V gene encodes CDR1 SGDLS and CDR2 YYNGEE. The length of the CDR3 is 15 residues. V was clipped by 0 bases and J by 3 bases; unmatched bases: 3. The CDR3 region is CASSVGGTSVYEQYF. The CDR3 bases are TGTGCCAGCAGCGTAGGAGGGACTAGCGTCTACGAGCAGTACTTC.

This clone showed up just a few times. CDR3 nucleotide sequence: TGTGCCAGCAGCTTAGCGTATCGGGTCGGCAGAGGCAATGAGCAGTTCTTC. It encodes CASSLAYRVGRGNEQFF. The rearrangement links TRBV7-6 to TRBJ2-1; no clear D gene. Germline V lookup: CDR1 SGHVS, CDR2 FNYEAQ. Trimming removed 0 bases at V and 6 bases at J, with 18 bases between. CDR3 size: 17 residues. The full variable domain, in which reference TRBV7-6 and TRBJ2-1 provide the parts outside the CDR3, is GAGVSQSPRYKVTKRGQDVALRCDPISGHVSLYWYRQALGQGPEFLTYFNYEAQQDKSGLPNDRFSAERPEGSISTLTIQRTEQRDSAMYRCASSLAYRVGRGNEQFFGPGTRLTVL.

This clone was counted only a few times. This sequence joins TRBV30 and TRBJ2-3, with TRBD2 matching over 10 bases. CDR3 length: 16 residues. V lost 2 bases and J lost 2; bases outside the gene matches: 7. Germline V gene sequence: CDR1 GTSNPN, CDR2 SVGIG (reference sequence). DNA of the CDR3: TGTGCCTGGAGTAGCGGGAGGGCCGCGCTCACAGATACGCAGTATTTT. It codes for CAWSSGRAALTDTQYF.

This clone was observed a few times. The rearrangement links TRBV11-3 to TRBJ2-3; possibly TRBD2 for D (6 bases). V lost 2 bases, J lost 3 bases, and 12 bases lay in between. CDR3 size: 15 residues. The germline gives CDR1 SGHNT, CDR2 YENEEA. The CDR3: CASSLSGLRTDTQYF. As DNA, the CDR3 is TGTGCCAGCAGCTTATCGGGACTGAGAACAGATACGCAGTATTTT.

The CDR3 sequence is CASSPGAYGYTF. CDR3 bases: TGTGCCAGTAGTCCGGGGGCCTATGGCTACACCTTC. The chain recombines TRBV19 with TRBJ1-2, with a tentative D call TRBD1 (6 bases). V lost 5 bases and J lost 4, with 8 bases in between. Germline CDR1 and CDR2: LNHDA and SQIVND (reference sequence). CDR3 length: 12 amino acids.

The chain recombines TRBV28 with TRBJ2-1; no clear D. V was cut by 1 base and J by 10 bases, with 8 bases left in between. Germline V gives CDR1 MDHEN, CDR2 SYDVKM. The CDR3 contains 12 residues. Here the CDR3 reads CASSLFGGEQFF. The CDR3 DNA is TGTGCCAGCAGTTTATTCGGTGGCGAGCAGTTCTTC.

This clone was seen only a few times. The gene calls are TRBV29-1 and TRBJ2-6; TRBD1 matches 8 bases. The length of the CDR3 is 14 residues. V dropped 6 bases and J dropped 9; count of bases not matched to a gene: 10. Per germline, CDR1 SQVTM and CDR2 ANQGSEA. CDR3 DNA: TGCAGCGTACTCGGACAGGGAGGTATCAACGTCCTGACTTTC. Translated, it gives CSVLGQGGINVLTF.

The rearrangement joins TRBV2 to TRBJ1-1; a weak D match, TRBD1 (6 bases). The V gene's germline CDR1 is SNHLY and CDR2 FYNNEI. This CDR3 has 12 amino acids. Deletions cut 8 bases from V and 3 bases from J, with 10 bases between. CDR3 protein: CASSAGDTEAFF. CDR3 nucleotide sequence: TGTGCCAGCTCAGCAGGGGACACTGAAGCTTTCTTT. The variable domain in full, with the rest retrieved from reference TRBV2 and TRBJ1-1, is EPEVTQTPSHQVTQMGQEVILRCVPISNHLYFYWYRQILGQKVEFLVSFYNNEISEKSEIFDDQFSVERPDGSNFTLKIRSTKLEDSAMYFCASSAGDTEAFFGQGTRLTVV.